The 23 T cell receptor beta chains presented below share a single source sample, sequenced in a study of shared T cell receptors in the human thymus. Profiled with immunoSEQ multiplex PCR; TCRdb holds only in-frame clones, not every one. Here the sample spans about 660,000 clones, roughly 90% being singletons. This sample was shared with a second study, whose subject was human thymus T cells.

Sequenced input: thymocytes. The receptor set was obtained from a boy less than two years old with a congenital heart defect.

J is TRBJ2-7 and V is TRBV9, with TRBD2 as a possible D gene (5 bases). CDR1 is SGDLS, CDR2 YYNGEE, per germline. The CDR3 extends over 16 amino acids. Trimming stripped 0 bases from V and 3 bases from J, with 16 bases between. CDR3 nucleotides: TGTGCCAGCAGCGTAGCCCGCTCCTCCGACTACTACGAGCAGTACTTC. Encoded protein: CASSVARSSDYYEQYF.

V and J are TRBV27 and TRBJ2-7, with D possibly matching TRBD1 (5 bases). V was cut by 1 base and J by 1 base, with 14 bases left in between. CDR3 length: 16 amino acids. Per the germline V gene, CDR1 is MNHEY and CDR2 is SMNVEV (reference sequence). CDR3 in amino acids: CASSLYGPYRSYEQYF. The CDR3 bases are TGTGCCAGCAGTTTATACGGTCCCTACAGGTCCTACGAGCAGTACTTC.

The genes are TRBV5-6 and TRBJ2-7; maybe TRBD2 (5 bases). The germline V gene encodes CDR1 SGHDT and CDR2 YYEEEE. Trimming removed 7 bases at V and 0 bases at J, with 17 bases between. This CDR3 has 15 residues. CDR3: CASRTSGLSSYEQYF. CDR3 nucleotides: TGTGCCAGCCGCACCTCAGGACTCAGCTCCTACGAGCAGTACTTC.

This clone was observed a few times. This chain links TRBV19 with TRBJ1-4; D remains ambiguous. V was trimmed by 3 bases and J by 7 bases, leaving 6 bases between them. The CDR3 contains 12 residues. Germline V lookup: CDR1 LNHDA, CDR2 SQIVND (reference sequence). CDR3 in amino acids: CASSISGEKLFF. CDR3 bases: TGTGCCAGTAGTATTAGCGGTGAAAAACTGTTTTTT.

The V and J genes are TRBV7-9 and TRBJ1-5; D not resolved. Germline assignment: CDR1 SEHNR and CDR2 FQNEAQ (reference sequence). The length of the CDR3 is 16 residues. The V and J ends lost 0 bases and 4 bases respectively, with 13 bases between them. Here the CDR3 reads CASSLAAEAENQPQHF. The CDR3 nucleotides read TGTGCCAGCAGCTTAGCTGCCGAGGCTGAAAATCAGCCCCAGCATTTT.

The chain uses TRBV19 and TRBJ2-1; no definite D call. CDR1 is LNHDA, CDR2 SQIVND, per germline (reference sequence). The CDR3 extends over 16 amino acids. The V end lost 3 bases, the J end lost 5 bases, and 17 bases lay between the germline ends. CDR3 nucleotides: TGTGCCAGTAGTATGCTTCAAAGCGCAGTTCACAATGAGCAGTTCTTC. Its translation: CASSMLQSAVHNEQFF.

This sequence joins TRBV18 and TRBJ2-1; TRBD2 might be the D (5 bases). The CDR3 runs to 13 residues. V lost 6 bases and J 1 base, leaving 7 bases between the germline ends. Germline assignment: CDR1 KGHSH and CDR2 LQKENI. The CDR3 spells CASSGGSYNEQFF. DNA for the CDR3: TGTGCCAGCTCTGGCGGGTCCTACAATGAGCAGTTCTTC.

The rearrangement joins TRBV28 to TRBJ1-4; possibly TRBD1 for D (6 bases). CDR1 and CDR2 from the germline V gene are MDHEN and SYDVKM. With 5 bases removed from V and 3 bases from J, the gap between germline ends came to 28 bases. This CDR3 has 20 amino acids. The CDR3 DNA reads as TGTGCCAGCAGTCCATATTGCGTCCCCGACGTCAAGGGGGCTAATGAAAAACTGTTTTTT. Its protein is CASSPYCVPDVKGANEKLFF.

This chain joins TRBV11-1 and TRBJ1-5; possible D gene TRBD1, 6 bases. Germline V gives CDR1 SGHAT, CDR2 FQDESV (reference sequence). There are 15 residues in the CDR3. Between the trimmed V and J ends, which lost 5 bases and 9 bases, there was a span of 20 bases. The CDR3 DNA is TGTGCCAGCAGCCGTAGGGGGTTAAGGGAACGGCCCCAGCATTTT. It is translated as CASSRRGLRERPQHF.

The chain joins TRBV5-6 to TRBJ2-3, with TRBD1 matching over 7 bases. V was clipped by 0 bases and J by 4 bases; unmatched bases: 2. The CDR3 spans 14 residues. The germline CDR1 and CDR2 sequences are SGHDT and YYEEEE. The CDR3 region is CASSLGQGPDTQYF. The CDR3 nucleotides read TGTGCCAGCAGCTTGGGACAGGGTCCAGATACGCAGTATTTT. Drawing the rest from reference TRBV5-6 and TRBJ2-3, the complete variable domain is DAGVTQSPTHLIKTRGQQVTLRCSPKSGHDTVSWYQQALGQGPQFIFQYYEEEERQRGNFPDRFSGHQFPNYSSELNVNALLLGDSALYLCASSLGQGPDTQYFGPGTRLTVL.

V and J are TRBV5-1 and TRBJ1-3; D remains unclear. The germline V gene encodes CDR1 SGHRS and CDR2 YFSETQ. V was cut by 0 bases and J by 0 bases, with 7 bases left in between. The CDR3 sequence is 15 residues long. DNA of the CDR3: TGCGCCAGCAGCTTGGCCGAGGTCTCTGGAAACACCATATATTTT. This gives the protein CASSLAEVSGNTIYF.

This chain uses TRBV18 with TRBJ1-1; 7 nucleotides agree with TRBD1. Germline V gene data show CDR1 as KGHSH and CDR2 as LQKENI. There are 15 residues in the CDR3. V dropped 3 bases and J dropped 0; count of bases not matched to a gene: 4. CDR3 in amino acids: CASSPGTVMNTEAFF. The CDR3 DNA reads as TGTGCCAGCTCACCCGGGACAGTCATGAACACTGAAGCTTTCTTT.

The chain employs TRBV5-4 and TRBJ2-7; 8 bases map to TRBD1. The junction had 3 bases not matched to a gene; V was cut back by 4 bases and J by 0 bases. The CDR3 covers 14 residues. Germline lookup yields CDR1 SGHNT and CDR2 YYREEE (reference sequence). CDR3 nucleotides: TGTGCCAGCAGCCGTCAGGGGGCCTCCTACGAGCAGTACTTC. This translates into CASSRQGASYEQYF. Complete variable domain (other parts from reference TRBV5-4 and TRBJ2-7): ETGVTQSPTHLIKTRGQQVTLRCSSQSGHNTVSWYQQALGQGPQFIFQYYREEENGRGNFPPRFSGLQFPNYSSELNVNALELDDSALYLCASSRQGASYEQYFGPGTRLTVT.

V usage is TRBV7-9 and J usage is TRBJ2-7; 9 nucleotides line up with TRBD1. The germline gives CDR1 SEHNR, CDR2 FQNEAQ (reference sequence). The V and J ends lost 5 bases and 2 bases, in that order; junction bases with no gene match: 4. The CDR3 length is 14 residues. The CDR3 spells CASSQGQGTYEQYF. The CDR3 nucleotides read TGTGCCAGCAGCCAGGGACAGGGTACCTACGAGCAGTACTTC.

This sequence joins TRBV6-5 and TRBJ2-2, with D perhaps matching TRBD2 (6 bases). CDR3 size: 16 residues. Looked up from germline, CDR1 is MNHEY and CDR2 is SVGAGI. With 1 base removed from V and 6 bases from J, the gap between germline ends came to 15 bases. CDR3 DNA: TGTGCCAGCAGTTACTTAGGAGGGGCTAACGCCGGGGAGCTGTTTTTT. This translates into CASSYLGGANAGELFF.

The gene calls are TRBV9 and TRBJ2-2; TRBD2 aligns across 10 bases. CDR3 length: 18 residues. J was trimmed by 4 bases and V by 0 bases; bases with no gene match: 9. Germline loops: CDR1 SGDLS, CDR2 YYNGEE. CDR3 DNA: TGTGCCAGCAGCGTAGACGAGCGGGAGGGCTCCATCACCGGGGAGCTGTTTTTT. Protein: CASSVDEREGSITGELFF. The whole variable domain, remainder taken from reference TRBV9 and TRBJ2-2, is DSGVTQTPKHLITATGQRVTLRCSPRSGDLSVYWYQQSLDQGLQFLIQYYNGEERAKGNILERFSAQQFPDLHSELNLSSLELGDSALYFCASSVDEREGSITGELFFGEGSRLTVL.

The chain couples TRBV5-5 to TRBJ2-3; no definite D call. Deletions cut 4 bases from V and 6 bases from J, with 6 bases between. Germline V gene data show CDR1 as SGHKS and CDR2 as YYEKEE (reference sequence). This CDR3 has 11 residues. CDR3 sequence: CASSPFDTQYF. The CDR3 DNA is TGTGCCAGCAGCCCGTTTGATACGCAGTATTTT.

This chain links TRBV4-3 with TRBJ2-7; 12 positions agree with TRBD2. The CDR3 sequence is 21 residues long. Germline trimming cut 1 base from V and 0 bases from J; bases unmatched to any gene: 16. Germline-derived CDR1 and CDR2 are LGHNA and YSLEER. CDR3 DNA sequence: TGCGCCAGCAGCCAAGGGCGGCCGACTAGCGGGAGCCCAAGGAGCTCCTACGAGCAGTACTTC. As protein: CASSQGRPTSGSPRSSYEQYF.

Worth noting for this clone: The identical CDR3 is also encoded by other nucleotide sequences in the sample. The rearrangement links TRBV5-4 to TRBJ1-1, with unresolved D. V was shortened by 0 bases and J by 2 bases, with 5 bases between the two germline ends. Germline-derived CDR1 and CDR2 are SGHNT and YYREEE (reference sequence). The CDR3 has 13 residues. The CDR3 is CASSLGANTEAFF. The CDR3 coding sequence is TGTGCCAGCAGCTTGGGAGCTAACACTGAAGCTTTCTTT.

The chain has TRBV6-1 and TRBJ2-3, with 8 positions matching TRBD1. Germline CDR1 reads MNHNS; CDR2 reads SASEGT. Trimming at V came to 1 base and at J to 0 bases, leaving 9 bases not matched to a gene. This CDR3 has 18 residues. DNA for the CDR3: TGTGCCAGCAGTGAAGAACCCCAGACAGGGGCCAGCACAGATACGCAGTATTTT. Its protein is CASSEEPQTGASTDTQYF.

The rearrangement links TRBV12-5 to TRBJ2-7; D remains ambiguous. There are 13 residues in the CDR3. Germline lookup yields CDR1 LGHNT and CDR2 FRNRAP. V was pared by 6 bases and J by 4 bases, with 13 bases between. The CDR3 sequence: CASGNLGWYEQYF. DNA of the CDR3: TGTGCTAGTGGCAACCTGGGCTGGTACGAGCAGTACTTC.

V and J are TRBV9 and TRBJ2-2; the match to TRBD2 covers 7 bases. V was clipped by 6 bases and J by 0 bases; unmatched bases: 2. CDR3 length: 14 residues. Germline CDR1 SGDLS, CDR2 YYNGEE. CDR3 coding DNA: TGTGCCAGCATGGCGGGAGCGAACACCGGGGAGCTGTTTTTT. Translating it yields CASMAGANTGELFF. The whole variable domain, filled in from reference TRBV9 and TRBJ2-2, reads DSGVTQTPKHLITATGQRVTLRCSPRSGDLSVYWYQQSLDQGLQFLIQYYNGEERAKGNILERFSAQQFPDLHSELNLSSLELGDSALYFCASMAGANTGELFFGEGSRLTVL.

The V gene is TRBV19, the J gene TRBJ2-7, with 8 bases fitting TRBD1. Looked up from germline, CDR1 is LNHDA and CDR2 is SQIVND (reference sequence). The CDR3 length is 17 residues. Trimming at V came to 6 bases and at J to 4 bases, leaving 17 bases not matched to a gene. The CDR3 bases are TGTGCCAGTAGCTTGGCCCCTCGGGACAGGTCCTCATACGAGCAGTACTTC. Translated: CASSLAPRDRSSYEQYF.